A selection of T cell receptor beta chains follows, all from one sample in a study of blood T cells in healthy people across ages. MiXCR, run by TCRdb on the 5' RACE reads, gives a single entry per CDR3 protein. The table shows approximately 1,700,000 distinct CDR3 sequences, with about two fifths occurring only once. Source material: blood. Source of these receptors: a human donor in good health. Both conserved end residues are part of each CDR3. D genes are given only for firm matches. A clone size is listed for some rows: how often the clone was seen (once, few, many), or a class if it is expanded.

TRBJ2-3 | . | TRBV19 | . | CASSIEGGARTDTQYF | TGTGCCAGTAGTATAGAAGGAGGCGCCCGCACAGATACGCAGTATTTT
TRBJ2-7 | TRBD1 | TRBV10-3 | . | CATEISGQSSYEQYF | TGTGCCACCGAAATTTCGGGACAGAGCTCCTACGAGCAGTACTTC
TRBJ2-7 | . | TRBV7-6 | . | CASSLIAEEQYF | TGTGCCAGCAGCTTAATCGCTGAAGAGCAGTACTTC
TRBJ2-5 | . | TRBV20-1 | . | CSAREDRNQETQYF | TGCAGTGCTAGAGAGGACAGAAATCAAGAGACCCAGTACTTC
TRBJ1-5 | . | TRBV27 | once | CASSLGHPWPQHF | TGTGCCAGCAGTTTGGGACACCCTTGGCCCCAGCATTTT
TRBJ2-1 | TRBD2 | TRBV2 | . | CASSDPGLAGTRDEQFF | TGTGCCAGCAGTGATCCGGGACTAGCGGGAACGAGGGATGAGCAGTTCTTC
TRBJ2-7 | . | TRBV9 | . | CASSVGLGGEQYF | TGTGCCAGCAGCGTAGGGTTAGGGGGGGAGCAGTACTTC
TRBJ2-7 | . | TRBV3-1 | . | CASSQARGTPYEQYF | TGTGCCAGCAGCCAAGCCCGTGGGACACCCTACGAGCAGTACTTC
TRBJ2-3 | TRBD2 | TRBV6-1 | . | CASSPGLAGGYASTDTQYF | TGTGCCAGCAGCCCGGGACTAGCGGGGGGCTACGCGAGCACAGATACGCAGTATTTT
TRBJ2-2 | . | TRBV12-3/TRBV12-4 | . | CASSLFGVERAGELFF | TGTGCCAGCAGCCTCTTCGGAGTTGAGAGGGCCGGGGAGCTGTTTTTT
TRBJ1-2 | . | TRBV20-1 | . | CSASHQFQGYTF | TGCAGTGCTAGCCATCAGTTTCAAGGCTACACCTTC
TRBJ1-1 | TRBD1 | TRBV7-3 | . | CANSDGVGGNTEAFF | TGTGCCAACAGCGACGGGGTAGGGGGCAACACTGAAGCTTTCTTT
TRBJ2-3 | TRBD1 | TRBV10-3 | . | CAISTGQANTDTQYF | TGTGCCATCAGTACAGGACAGGCGAACACAGATACGCAGTATTTT
TRBJ1-2 | TRBD1 | TRBV12-3/TRBV12-4 | . | CASSPWDSAYGYTF | TGTGCCAGCAGTCCTTGGGACAGCGCCTATGGCTACACCTTC
TRBJ2-7 | TRBD1 | TRBV5-1 | once | CASSFYITGGLYEQYF | TGCGCCAGCAGCTTCTATATCACAGGGGGTTTATACGAGCAGTACTTC
TRBJ2-1 | TRBD2 | TRBV20-1 | . | CSGLGQRGGFEQFF | TGCAGTGGGCTAGGTCAGCGGGGGGGTTTTGAGCAGTTCTTC
TRBJ2-3 | . | TRBV2 | once | CASRWGVTDTQYF | TGTGCCAGCAGGTGGGGGGTCACAGATACGCAGTATTTT